One sample yielded the 11 T cell receptor beta chains listed below, sequenced in a study of shared clonotypes between healthy human individuals (dated by TCRdb to between 2020 and 2021). The library was generated by the immunoSEQ multiplex PCR assay. This is the immuneACCESS table as TCRdb keeps it, with only in-frame sequences that have V and J called. A part of the clones is gone; compared with another copy, unresolved V genes explain less than half, and the rest is unexplained. The sample contains roughly 2 million clones, 90% to 95% of them found a single time. Of the sample, more than 0.1% falls within the top ten clones. Source material: naive CD4+ T cells sorted from blood. What the cell subset or site label conveys for this sample: CD45RA+ positively selected. Receptor source: a man younger than 30 in good health.

This clone came up a few times. Different DNA sequences within this sample yield the same CDR3. The gene calls are TRBV25-1 and TRBJ2-2, with 13 bases identical to TRBD2. V shed 7 bases and J 6 bases; nucleotides not matched to a gene: 8. The CDR3 runs 16 residues. In germline, CDR1 is MGHDK, CDR2 SYGVNS. CDR3 loop: CASTEGGLAGAGELFF. The CDR3, as DNA: TGTGCCAGCACCGAAGGCGGACTAGCGGGGGCCGGGGAGCTGTTTTTT.

V is TRBV27 and J is TRBJ2-7; 9 positions agree with TRBD1. This CDR3 is built from 14 residues. V lost 10 bases to trimming and J lost 3 bases; unmatched junction nucleotides: 10. Germline V gene data show CDR1 as MNHEY and CDR2 as SMNVEV (reference sequence). In nucleotides, the CDR3 is TGTGCCACCTGGGACAGGGACAATCACTACGAGCAGTACTTC. It specifies CATWDRDNHYEQYF.

V usage is TRBV27 and J usage is TRBJ1-3; D is possibly TRBD1 (5 bases). Trimming pared 3 bases from V and 3 bases from J, leaving 12 bases between. The germline V gene has CDR1 MNHEY and CDR2 SMNVEV (reference sequence). This CDR3 is 15 amino acids long. In DNA form, the CDR3 reads TGTGCCAGCAGTTTTCAGGGATACTATGGAAACACCATATATTTT. Amino acid sequence: CASSFQGYYGNTIYF.

V usage is TRBV7-2 and J usage is TRBJ2-3; D unclear. V was cut by 1 base and J by 3 bases, with 17 bases left in between. Germline values: CDR1 SGHTA, CDR2 FQGNSA. CDR3 length: 17 residues. The CDR3, as DNA: TGTGCCAGCAGCTTAGGTATATCCCCGACCGGTACAGATACGCAGTATTTT. Amino acids: CASSLGISPTGTDTQYF.

CDR3 in DNA: TGTGCCAGCAGTAAACCTGGAGGCTTTGAAGCTTTCTTT. Amino acid sequence: CASSKPGGFEAFF. The genes are TRBV6-5 and TRBJ1-1; D is uncertain. Germline-derived CDR1 and CDR2 are MNHEY and SVGAGI. The V end lost 5 bases, the J end lost 7 bases, and 14 bases lay between the germline ends. This CDR3 spans 13 amino acids.

This clone occurred once. J is TRBJ2-7 and V is TRBV10-1; D possibly matches TRBD1 or TRBD2 (7 bases each). The germline V and J ends were trimmed by 2 bases and 3 bases, with 14 bases remaining between them. CDR3 size: 15 residues. Germline V lookup: CDR1 WNHNN, CDR2 SYGVQD (reference sequence). The CDR3 region is CASSEIAGGVYEQYF. The CDR3 DNA follows: TGCGCCAGCAGTGAGATCGCAGGGGGGGTCTACGAGCAGTACTTC.

About this clone: Other DNA sequences in the same sample also yield this CDR3. The rearrangement links TRBV28 to TRBJ1-5, with D possibly TRBD1 on 5 matching bases. Trimming took off 2 bases at V and 4 bases at J, with 12 bases between the two ends. This CDR3 region has 15 residues. Germline loops: CDR1 MDHEN, CDR2 SYDVKM. The CDR3 region is CASSLGRAGNQPQHF. The CDR3 nucleotides read TGTGCCAGCAGTTTAGGCAGGGCTGGTAATCAGCCCCAGCATTTT. Together with reference TRBV28 and TRBJ1-5, the CDR3 gives the full variable domain: DVKVTQSSRYLVKRTGEKVFLECVQDMDHENMFWYRQDPGLGLRLIYFSYDVKMKEKGDIPEGYSVSREKKERFSLILESASTNQTSMYLCASSLGRAGNQPQHFGDGTRLSIL.

CDR3 protein: CASLLLEGGGTEAFF. As DNA, the CDR3 is TGTGCCAGCCTCCTCTTGGAGGGAGGTGGCACTGAAGCTTTCTTT. This chain joins TRBV18 and TRBJ1-1; D gene unclear. The V end lost 8 bases, the J end lost 4 bases, and 20 bases lay between the germline ends. Germline CDR1 and CDR2: KGHSH and LQKENI. The CDR3 sequence is 15 residues long.

This chain connects TRBV7-6 to TRBJ2-7; D possibly corresponds to TRBD2 (5 bases). The CDR3 spans 15 residues. The germline CDR1 and CDR2 sequences are SGHVS and FNYEAQ. Trimming took 5 bases from V and 4 from J, leaving 18 bases between them. The CDR3 loop reads CASSQLAAGGYEQYF. In DNA, the CDR3 is TGTGCCAGCAGCCAATTAGCAGCCGGAGGATACGAGCAGTACTTC. Using reference TRBV7-6 and TRBJ2-7 for the parts outside the CDR3, the full variable domain is GAGVSQSPRYKVTKRGQDVALRCDPISGHVSLYWYRQALGQGPEFLTYFNYEAQQDKSGLPNDRFSAERPEGSISTLTIQRTEQRDSAMYRCASSQLAAGGYEQYFGPGTRLTVT.

The V and J genes are TRBV28 and TRBJ1-2; the D gene is possibly TRBD1 (6 bases). Trimming pared 6 bases from V and 6 bases from J, leaving 17 bases between. CDR3 size: 14 residues. CDR1 and CDR2 (germline): MDHEN, SYDVKM. Here the CDR3 reads CASSPGGGENGYTF. CDR3 bases: TGTGCCAGCAGCCCTGGAGGGGGGGAGAATGGCTACACCTTC.

This chain connects TRBV28 to TRBJ2-5; either TRBD1 or TRBD2 may fit D (5 bases each). V gave up 4 bases and J gave up 1 base, with 7 bases separating them. The CDR3 totals 13 residues. Germline CDR1 is MDHEN and CDR2 is SYDVKM. This CDR3 reads CASSYGGQETQYF. In DNA, the CDR3 is TGTGCCAGCAGTTATGGGGGCCAAGAGACCCAGTACTTC.